Following are 20 T cell receptor beta chains from one sample sequenced in a study of shared clonotypes between healthy human individuals. The protocol was immunoSEQ multiplex PCR, while the TCRdb copy is restricted to in-frame clones and leaves out a portion. The sample carries 750,000 to 1,000,000 clones, 90% to 95% recorded once. Naive-designated CD8 cells lacked CD45RO, were positively enriched for CCR7, and omitted terminally differentiated effector memory CD45RA+ cells. What was sequenced was naive CD8+ T cells sorted from blood. The receptors here all came from a man aged 25 to 40 in good health.

The rearrangement joins TRBV27 to TRBJ2-1, with TRBD2 matching over 12 bases. The CDR3 runs to 13 residues. Per the germline V gene, CDR1 is MNHEY and CDR2 is SMNVEV (reference sequence). V dropped 11 bases and J dropped 7; count of bases not matched to a gene: 6. For the CDR3, the DNA is TGTGCCTCGGGACTAGCGGGTGAAAATGAGCAGTTCTTC. Translation: CASGLAGENEQFF.

The chain has TRBV10-3 and TRBJ1-1, with D perhaps matching TRBD1 (5 bases). The V end was cut by 8 bases, the J end by 6 bases, with 13 bases between. Germline V gene sequence: CDR1 ENHRY, CDR2 SYGVKD. The CDR3 sequence is 12 residues long. The CDR3 sequence: CAIATDGPEAFF. CDR3 DNA: TGTGCCATCGCGACAGATGGACCTGAAGCTTTCTTT.

The chain is built from TRBV2 and TRBJ2-7; 7 nucleotides agree with TRBD2. This CDR3 region has 12 residues. J gave up 4 bases and V 6 bases, and 3 bases lay outside the gene matches. CDR1 is SNHLY and CDR2 is FYNNEI in the germline V gene. CDR3 nucleotides: TGTGCCAGCAGACAACTAGCGTACGAGCAGTACTTC. Translating gives CASRQLAYEQYF.

The chain is built from TRBV27 and TRBJ2-3, with TRBD2 matching over 9 bases. V lost 5 bases, J lost 6 bases, and 15 bases stayed unmatched. This CDR3 comprises 17 residues. The V gene's germline CDR1 is MNHEY and CDR2 SMNVEV (reference sequence). Written as DNA, the CDR3 is TGTGCCAGCAGTCCCCCCTGGGGGCGGGAGGGCGGGGATACGCAGTATTTT. It is translated as CASSPPWGREGGDTQYF.

V usage is TRBV10-2 and J usage is TRBJ2-1, with 10 bases identical to TRBD2. CDR1 WSHSY and CDR2 SAAADI come from the germline V gene. With V trimmed by 5 bases and J by 1 base, 14 bases remained unmatched. This CDR3 has 19 residues. The CDR3 protein is CASSPSGGSSGSSYNEQFF. In DNA form, the CDR3 reads TGCGCCAGCAGTCCATCGGGCGGGTCTAGCGGGAGTTCCTACAATGAGCAGTTCTTC.

The chain recombines TRBV27 with TRBJ1-1; D not certain. The CDR3 has 14 residues. V lost 4 bases and J lost 2, with 11 bases in between. From germline, CDR1 is MNHEY and CDR2 SMNVEV (reference sequence). This chain's CDR3 is CASSSVLFNTEAFF. The CDR3 DNA reads TGTGCCAGCAGTTCAGTATTGTTTAACACTGAAGCTTTCTTT.

CDR3 in amino acids: CASSPGTSGTDTQYF. The CDR3 nucleotides read TGTGCCAGCAGCCCCGGGACTAGCGGCACAGATACGCAGTATTTT. The genes are TRBV7-6 and TRBJ2-3; 10 bases match TRBD2. V shed 5 bases and J 1 base; nucleotides not matched to a gene: 3. CDR3 length equals 15 residues. Per the germline V gene, CDR1 is SGHVS and CDR2 is FNYEAQ.

V gene TRBV15 combines with J gene TRBJ2-7; no reliable D call. The V gene lost 8 bases and the J gene lost 0 bases, with 11 bases spanning the gap. The CDR3 is 13 residues long. Germline-derived CDR1 and CDR2 are LNHNV and YYDKDF (reference sequence). CDR3 protein: CATESSLSYEQYF. The CDR3 nucleotides are TGTGCCACCGAGTCATCCCTCTCCTACGAGCAGTACTTC.

In this sample, this clone turned up once. The CDR3 nucleotides read TGTGCCACCTCCTCTGGTTGGGGAGCGTACGAGCAGTACTTC. This encodes CATSSGWGAYEQYF. The chain combines TRBV15 with TRBJ2-7; D might be TRBD2 (5 bases). The CDR3 is 14 amino acids. The V and J ends lost 8 bases and 4 bases respectively, with 18 bases between them. From germline, CDR1 is LNHNV and CDR2 YYDKDF (reference sequence).

The chain combines TRBV10-2 with TRBJ2-2; D remains ambiguous. The CDR3 has 17 residues. Germline CDR1 WSHSY, CDR2 SAAADI. Trimming took 6 bases from V and 1 from J, leaving 18 bases between them. CDR3 bases: TGCGCCAGCAGAATGACCGGGCTAAGCCTGAACACCGGGGAGCTGTTTTTT. Amino acids: CASRMTGLSLNTGELFF.

The chain carries TRBV6-5 and TRBJ2-2, with unresolved D. Germline lookup yields CDR1 MNHEY and CDR2 SVGAGI. This CDR3 has 12 residues. The V end lost 6 bases, the J end lost 7 bases, and 9 bases lay between the germline ends. CDR3 bases: TGTGCCAGCAGCGACGCTTTCGGGGAGCTGTTTTTT. It translates to CASSDAFGELFF.

The chain has TRBV29-1 and TRBJ2-7, with 12 bases lining up with TRBD2. The CDR3 spans 13 residues. V gave up 5 bases and J gave up 3 bases; unmatched junction bases: 2. The germline V gene encodes CDR1 SQVTM and CDR2 ANQGSEA. CDR3 loop: CSVLLAGGYEQYF. In DNA, the CDR3 is TGCAGCGTTCTACTAGCGGGAGGCTACGAGCAGTACTTC.

The CDR3 DNA is TGTGCCAGCAGCATGATGGCTCAACCGGGGGGGGAAAAACTGTTTTTT. Encoded protein: CASSMMAQPGGEKLFF. The V call is TRBV5-4, the J call TRBJ1-4; TRBD1 is a possible D gene (5 bases). Germline V CDR1 and CDR2: SGHNT, YYREEE (reference sequence). The CDR3 loop spans 16 amino acids. V was clipped by 4 bases and J by 8 bases, with 21 bases between them.

J is TRBJ2-2 and V is TRBV19, with TRBD2 matching 10 bases. The CDR3 covers 16 residues. From germline, CDR1 is LNHDA and CDR2 SQIVND (reference sequence). Unmatched junction bases numbered 7, after V lost 5 bases and J lost 4 bases. CDR3 coding DNA: TGTGCCAGTAGTCCGGGACTAGCGAGATTCACCGGGGAGCTGTTTTTT. Its protein product is CASSPGLARFTGELFF. The full variable domain, its missing parts supplied by reference TRBV19 and TRBJ2-2, is DGGITQSPKYLFRKEGQNVTLSCEQNLNHDAMYWYRQDPGQGLRLIYYSQIVNDFQKGDIAEGYSVSREKKESFPLTVTSAQKNPTAFYLCASSPGLARFTGELFFGEGSRLTVL.

This clone has just one count. The chain combines TRBV27 with TRBJ1-5, with no clear D. This CDR3 comprises 14 residues. V lost 6 bases and J lost 4, with 13 bases in between. The germline CDR1 and CDR2 sequences are MNHEY and SMNVEV (reference sequence). CDR3 nucleotide sequence: TGTGCCAGCAGGAACCTAGGACGGAATCAGCCCCAGCATTTT. Protein product: CASRNLGRNQPQHF.

The chain has TRBV5-5 and TRBJ2-3; possibly TRBD1 for D (6 bases). The CDR3 has 16 residues. Looked up from germline, CDR1 is SGHKS and CDR2 is YYEKEE (reference sequence). V was cut by 3 bases and J by 2 bases, with 16 bases left in between. The CDR3 DNA reads TGTGCCAGCAGCTCGGGCCAGGACAGCTACACAGATACGCAGTATTTT. Residues: CASSSGQDSYTDTQYF.

The sample holds one count of this clone. For the CDR3, the DNA is TGTGCCAGCAGCTTCCCGGGACAGGGGAACTACGAGCAGTACTTC. Translated: CASSFPGQGNYEQYF. The chain uses TRBV7-9 and TRBJ2-7, with 10 bases that match TRBD1. CDR1 and CDR2 from the germline V gene are SEHNR and FQNEAQ (reference sequence). The CDR3 totals 15 residues. With 3 bases clipped from V and 3 bases from J, the junction kept 5 bases outside the gene matches. The entire variable domain, with the rest obtained from reference TRBV7-9 and TRBJ2-7, is as follows: DTGVSQNPRHKITKRGQNVTFRCDPISEHNRLYWYRQTLGQGPEFLTYFQNEAQLEKSRLLSDRFSAERPKGSFSTLEIQRTEQGDSAMYLCASSFPGQGNYEQYFGPGTRLTVT.

The table lists this clone with a few counts. The chain combines TRBV19 with TRBJ2-7, with D unresolved. With 3 bases removed from V and 1 base from J, the gap between germline ends came to 10 bases. This CDR3 region has 14 residues. CDR1 and CDR2 (germline): LNHDA, SQIVND (reference sequence). CDR3 amino acids: CASSIWYNSYEQYF. The DNA for the CDR3 is TGTGCCAGTAGTATTTGGTACAATTCCTACGAGCAGTACTTC.

The chain is built from TRBV28 and TRBJ2-3, with 7 bases aligning to TRBD2. CDR3 length: 17 amino acids. Per germline, CDR1 MDHEN and CDR2 SYDVKM. V dropped 2 bases and J dropped 4; count of bases not matched to a gene: 12. The CDR3 reads CASSLRATGGGADTQYF. The DNA of the CDR3 is TGTGCCAGCAGTTTAAGGGCCACAGGTGGGGGGGCAGATACGCAGTATTTT. Full variable domain (outside the CDR3, taken from reference TRBV28 and TRBJ2-3): DVKVTQSSRYLVKRTGEKVFLECVQDMDHENMFWYRQDPGLGLRLIYFSYDVKMKEKGDIPEGYSVSREKKERFSLILESASTNQTSMYLCASSLRATGGGADTQYFGPGTRLTVL.

This clone was picked up one time. This chain uses TRBV7-8 with TRBJ2-5; 9 bases agree with TRBD2. Germline V gives CDR1 SGHVS, CDR2 FQNEAQ. The V segment lost 5 bases and the J segment 2 bases; nucleotides outside the gene matches: 6. The CDR3 contains 15 residues. The DNA of the CDR3 is TGTGCCAGCAGCCAGACTAGCGGAGAACAAGAGACCCAGTACTTC. As protein: CASSQTSGEQETQYF.